This record looks at one TCR beta chain sequence and its context. Some clones are missing from TCRdb's copy, which holds only in-frame ones; the method was immunoSEQ multiplex PCR. The sample records around 84,000 clones, about 97% being singletons. This entry comes from a study of technical replicates of blood from a few donors. With V trimmed by 2 bases and J by 1 base, 10 bases remained unmatched. The CDR3 contains 17 residues. Germline V gives CDR1 GTSNPN, CDR2 SVGIG (reference sequence). The material sequenced was T cells isolated from PBMCs. The receptor comes from a human donor in good health. The chain joins TRBV30 to TRBJ2-2, with 7 nucleotides matching TRBD2. The DNA of the CDR3 is TGTGCCTGGAGTACCCGCGTCGGCGGGGGGAACACCGGGGAGCTGTTTTTT. This sequence encodes CAWSTRVGGGNTGELFF. The full variable domain, rest sourced from reference TRBV30 and TRBJ2-2, is SQTIHQWPATLVQPVGSPLSLECTVEGTSNPNLYWYRQAAGRGLQLLFYSVGIGQISSEVPQNLSASRPQDRQFILSSKKLLLSDSGFYLCAWSTRVGGGNTGELFFGEGSRLTVL.